This entry is about one TCR beta chain. How the authors handled the data: Nucleated cell number was recorded as an estimate derived from reference gene primer amplification. Clones were sequenced by immunoSEQ multiplex PCR, and TCRdb holds only the in-frame ones, with some missing. Clonal size and the V and J genes are those of that table, whereas D and trimming came from the DNA. The sample shows some 120,000 clones, around 88% of them seen only once. The sample comes from a study of blood T cell repertoires in COVID-19. On the study more broadly: Donors in the United States, Italy and Spain gave samples during acute or convalescent COVID-19. PBMCs, B-cell-depleted T cells, or T cells were the source of the cDNA or gDNA that made up the material.

Sequenced input: peripheral blood. The source of this sequence is an elderly man with active or convalescent COVID-19.

CDR3 sequence: CASSMGQNYGYTF. The DNA for the CDR3 is TGTGCCAGTAGTATGGGGCAGAACTATGGCTACACCTTC. This chain uses TRBV19 with TRBJ1-2; tentative D call: TRBD1 (5 bases). This CDR3 has 13 residues. Germline lookup yields CDR1 LNHDA and CDR2 SQIVND (reference sequence). Trimming stripped 3 bases from V and 2 bases from J, with 7 bases between.